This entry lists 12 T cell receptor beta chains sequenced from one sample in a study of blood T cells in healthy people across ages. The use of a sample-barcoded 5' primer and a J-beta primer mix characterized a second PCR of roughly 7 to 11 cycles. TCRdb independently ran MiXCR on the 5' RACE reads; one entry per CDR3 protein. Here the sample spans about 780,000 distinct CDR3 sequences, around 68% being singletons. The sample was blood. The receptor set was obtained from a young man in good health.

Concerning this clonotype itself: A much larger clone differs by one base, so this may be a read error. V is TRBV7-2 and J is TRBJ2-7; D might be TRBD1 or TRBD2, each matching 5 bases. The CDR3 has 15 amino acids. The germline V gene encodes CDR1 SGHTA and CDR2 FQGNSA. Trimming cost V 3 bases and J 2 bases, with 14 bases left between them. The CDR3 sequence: CASSLTDGATYEQYF. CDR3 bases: TGTGCCAGCAGCTTGACCGACGGGGCAACCTACGAGCAGTACTTC.

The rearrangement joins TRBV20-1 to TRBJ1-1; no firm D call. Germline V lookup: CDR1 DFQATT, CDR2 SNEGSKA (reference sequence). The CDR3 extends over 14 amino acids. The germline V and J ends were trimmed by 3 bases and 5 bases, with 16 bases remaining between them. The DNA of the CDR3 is TGCAGTGCTAGTCGCATCTTGGGTCGAACTGAAGCTTTCTTT. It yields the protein CSASRILGRTEAFF.

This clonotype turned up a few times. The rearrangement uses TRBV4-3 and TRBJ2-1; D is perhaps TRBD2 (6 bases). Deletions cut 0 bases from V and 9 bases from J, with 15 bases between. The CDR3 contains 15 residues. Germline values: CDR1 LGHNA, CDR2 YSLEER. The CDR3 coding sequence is TGCGCCAGCAGCCAAGATGGAGGGATATGGGCTGAGCAGTTCTTC. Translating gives CASSQDGGIWAEQFF.

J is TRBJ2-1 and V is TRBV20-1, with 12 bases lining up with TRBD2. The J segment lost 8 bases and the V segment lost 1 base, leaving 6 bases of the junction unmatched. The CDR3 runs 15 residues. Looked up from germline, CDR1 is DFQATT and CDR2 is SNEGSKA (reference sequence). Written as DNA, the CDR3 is TGCAGTGCTAGAGGACTAGCGGGAGAGGTCGATGAGCAGTTCTTC. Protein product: CSARGLAGEVDEQFF.

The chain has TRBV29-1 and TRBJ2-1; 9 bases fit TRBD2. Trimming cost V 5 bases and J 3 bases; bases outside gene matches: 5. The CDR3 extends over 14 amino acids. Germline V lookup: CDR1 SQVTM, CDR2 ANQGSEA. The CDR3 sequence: CSVRGAGGYNEQFF. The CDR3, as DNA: TGCAGCGTTCGCGGAGCGGGGGGCTACAATGAGCAGTTCTTC.

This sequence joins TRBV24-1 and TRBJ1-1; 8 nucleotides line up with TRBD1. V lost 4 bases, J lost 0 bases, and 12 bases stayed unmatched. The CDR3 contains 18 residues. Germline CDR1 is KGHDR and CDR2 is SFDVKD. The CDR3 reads CATSDLDRGGIMNTEAFF. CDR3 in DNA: TGTGCCACCAGTGACCTCGACAGGGGTGGGATTATGAACACTGAAGCTTTCTTT.

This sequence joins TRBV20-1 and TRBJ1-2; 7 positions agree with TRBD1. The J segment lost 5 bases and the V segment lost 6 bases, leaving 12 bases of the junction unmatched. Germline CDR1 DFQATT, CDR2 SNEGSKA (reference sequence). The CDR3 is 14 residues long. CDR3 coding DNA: TGCAGTGCAAGCGGACTCGGACAGGCTTATGGCTACACCTTC. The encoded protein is CSASGLGQAYGYTF.

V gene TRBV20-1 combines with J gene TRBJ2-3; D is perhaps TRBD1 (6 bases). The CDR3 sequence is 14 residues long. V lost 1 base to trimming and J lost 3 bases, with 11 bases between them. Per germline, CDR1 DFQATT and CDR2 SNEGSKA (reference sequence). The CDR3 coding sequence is TGCAGTGCTAGAGGGGGGCGAGGTACAGATACGCAGTATTTT. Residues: CSARGGRGTDTQYF.

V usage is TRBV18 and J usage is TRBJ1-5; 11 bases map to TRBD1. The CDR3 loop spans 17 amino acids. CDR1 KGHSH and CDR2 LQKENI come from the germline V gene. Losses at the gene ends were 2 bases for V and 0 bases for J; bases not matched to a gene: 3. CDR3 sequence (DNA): TGTGCCAGCTCACCAGGGACAGGGGGTTATAGCAATCAGCCCCAGCATTTT. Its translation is CASSPGTGGYSNQPQHF.

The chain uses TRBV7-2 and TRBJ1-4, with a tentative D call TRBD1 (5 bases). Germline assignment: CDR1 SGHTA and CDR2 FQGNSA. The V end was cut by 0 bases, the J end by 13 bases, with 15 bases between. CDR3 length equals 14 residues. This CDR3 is CASSLAGAVESLFF. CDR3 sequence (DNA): TGTGCCAGCAGCTTAGCAGGGGCTGTTGAGTCACTGTTTTTT.

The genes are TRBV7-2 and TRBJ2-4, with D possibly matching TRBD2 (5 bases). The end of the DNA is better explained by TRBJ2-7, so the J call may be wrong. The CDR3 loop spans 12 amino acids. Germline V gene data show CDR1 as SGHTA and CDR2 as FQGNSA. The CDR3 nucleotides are TGTGCCAGCAGCCCGGCGGGCCTCGAGCAGTACTTC. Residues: CASSPAGLEQYF.

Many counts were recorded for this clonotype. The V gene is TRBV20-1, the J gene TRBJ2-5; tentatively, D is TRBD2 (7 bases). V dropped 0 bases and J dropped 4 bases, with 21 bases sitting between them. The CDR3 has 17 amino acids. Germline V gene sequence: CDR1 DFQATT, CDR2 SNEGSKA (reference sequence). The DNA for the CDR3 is TGCAGTGCTAGAGACACCTTTGGCGGGGGCTCCCTAGAGACCCAGTACTTC. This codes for CSARDTFGGGSLETQYF.